One T cell receptor (beta chain) is described in this entry. Its antigen target is currently unknown. The sample holds no much larger clone one base away, and base qualities are not on file. Reading from cysteine to phenylalanine, the CDR3 counts 13 amino acids. The entry retains the CDR3 DNA only, 39 bases that are in frame from base 1. The germline V gene specifies SGHTA as CDR1 and FQGNSA as CDR2. V loses 7 bases, J loses 5 bases, and the germline ends lie 14 bases apart. Stable Graves' hyperthyroidism was defined as the absence of progression to ophthalmopathy over 18 months of follow-up. Hyperthyroidism patients were newly diagnosed, had a disease duration of under 2 months, and were aged 18 to 65 years. The study excluded patients with uncontrolled infections, other autoimmune diseases, pregnancy or lactation. Diagnoses relied on clinical symptoms, serum thyroxine and TRAb, thyroid ultrasound and orbital computed tomography. PBMCs were separated from roughly 9.3 ml of fresh peripheral blood using Ficoll-Paque density gradient centrifugation. Total RNA was extracted using Trizol reagent, and RNA quality was assessed on an Agilent 2100 Bioanalyzer.

This entry comes from a study of T cells in Graves' hyperthyroidism and ophthalmopathy (dated by TCRdb to about 2019). Background for the entire study: Peripheral blood samples were taken at initial diagnosis, before any treatment was given. To identify distinguishing TCR V-J signatures, a discovery cohort of 90 to 100 patients was used, comprising fewer than 45 with Graves' ophthalmopathy and 57 with stable Graves' hyperthyroidism. Whether ophthalmopathy could be predicted prospectively was tested in an independent validation cohort made up of 18 hyperthyroidism patients plus 17 patients who later progressed to ophthalmopathy. The approximately 90 discovery patients were randomly split 7:3 into training and test sets. Thyroid tissue and blood T-cell repertoires from six Graves' hyperthyroidism patients were also compared in the study. Once sampling was done, hyperthyroidism patients were given methimazole at a starting dose of 30 mg daily, whereas ophthalmopathy patients were given high-dose intravenous methylprednisolone. The paper describes TCR Vbeta CDR3 sequencing of 140 or so peripheral blood samples, made up of 40 to 45 ophthalmopathy patients, some 80 hyperthyroidism patients and 17 progressor patients. Overall study outcomes, separate from this receptor: A 13 V-J signature model separated ophthalmopathy from stable hyperthyroidism, with just over 85% sensitivity and roughly 84% specificity in cross-validation and 80%/75% in testing. Most expanded thyroid clonotypes (frequency above 0.001) were also found in blood, which suggests that blood repertoires may mirror thyroid immune responses. During validation, the model predicted progression to ophthalmopathy a median of approximately six months ahead of onset, with almost 71% sensitivity and almost 75% specificity. No statistical method was used to fix the sample size in advance, and group allocation was not hidden from the investigators.

TCR beta CDR3 regions were amplified from RNA transcripts. A first-round RT-PCR of the TCR CDR3 used the HTBI primer set with the Qiagen OneStep RT-PCR kit. Libraries were constructed in a second round of multiplex PCR, after which size selection and purification were carried out. Libraries were sequenced paired-end with 100 bp reads on an Illumina HiSeq2000. In the authors' own workflow: SOAPnuke was used to process the raw data, throwing out any read that contained adapters or uncalled bases, had a mean Phred below 15, or lacked an exact constant-primer or identifier match. High-quality paired reads were merged using COPE v1.2.5, and each unique nucleotide sequence was defined as a clonotype. MiTCR v1.1 was used to align clonotypes to the IMGT TRBV, TRBD and TRBJ reference segments. Analysis was restricted to V-J combinations with a frequency above 0.0001, which covered roughly 99% of repertoires. The TCS score was defined as F50 (clonal expansion) divided by E x V (chaos), with BLOSUM62-based TCRdist calculated between CDR3 peptides within each V-J. Welch's t-statistics and random forest reduced around 520 V-J features to about 12, which were used in a naive Bayes classifier (R e1071). The Morisita-Horn index was used to measure how similar the thyroid and blood repertoires were. TCRdb trimmed the raw reads at Q25, called clones with MiXCR and kept productive beta chains. Rows merge per CDR3 protein into single entries with the most common DNA and genes. The V and J calls come from TCRdb's annotation, not from the publication. The sample yields hundreds of thousands of distinct CDR3 sequences; roughly 37% were counted once. 7.5% to 9.5% of the sample is in the top ten clones.

Sequencing was performed on blood. The TCR was taken from a man between 18 and 29 years old with Graves' hyperthyroidism. The sequence links TRBV7-2 to TRBJ1-1; D gene: possibly TRBD1, on 6 matching bases. The DNA reads as follows: TGTGCCAGCAACCAGGGGAGGGGAACTGAAGCTTTCTTT. Its protein reads: CASNQGRGTEAFF.